The count of the clone carrying this TCR beta chain is one. The data were obtained in a study of blood T cell repertoires in COVID-19. Assay: immunoSEQ multiplex PCR; the TCRdb copy retains only in-frame clones and omits some. The sample holds more than 400,000 clones, about 85% seen once. The source is a woman under 30 who had recovered from COVID-19. Material: PBMCs or T cells enriched from blood (not recorded which).

This CDR3 is CASSTPPTWGAETQYF. The CDR3, as DNA: TGTGCCAGCAGTACCCCCCCGACATGGGGCGCGGAGACCCAGTACTTC. This sequence joins TRBV28 and TRBJ2-5, with D possibly TRBD1 on 5 matching bases. Between the trimmed V and J ends, which lost 5 bases and 5 bases, there was a span of 21 bases. CDR3 size: 16 residues. The germline V gene encodes CDR1 MDHEN and CDR2 SYDVKM.